This record covers a single TCR beta chain. The antigen is unknown. The data were taken from a study of cytomegalovirus exposure and HLA in healthy donors. Overall study results and limits: Common viral pathogens seemed, in a later analysis, to connect with several of the most significant clusters. Immune exposure was documented only through CMV serostatus. TCR beta sequences reportedly predicted most subjects' HLA-A and HLA-B alleles accurately.

The PCR was carried out with 60 Vbeta primers and 13 Jbeta primers. Some clones are missing from TCRdb's copy, which holds only in-frame ones; the method was immunoSEQ multiplex PCR. The data hold approximately 89,000 clones, with less than 70% observed a single time. Sequenced input: PBMCs. The receptor was isolated from a female donor in good health and CMV-seronegative.

The CDR3 here is CASSSNRVGYEQYF. The CDR3 DNA is TGTGCCAGCAGTTCGAACAGGGTCGGGTACGAGCAGTACTTC. This chain uses TRBV27 with TRBJ2-7; TRBD1 might be the D (6 bases). Per the germline V gene, CDR1 is MNHEY and CDR2 is SMNVEV (reference sequence). V was cut by 4 bases and J by 4 bases, with 14 bases left in between. The CDR3 is made up of 14 amino acids.